Presented here are 5 T cell receptor beta chains from one specimen sequenced in a study of metastatic and nonmetastatic thyroid tumors. Via MiXCR, TCRdb re-called the PCR reads. The sample includes about 30,000 clones, about 22% of them seen just once. All patients were untreated before thyroid surgery. The specimen was blood. The receptors derive from a female donor with papillary thyroid cancer or a benign thyroid nodule (not recorded which). Some clones in this sample may be carry-over from other donors' samples.

This clone was seen many times. This sequence joins TRBV4-1 and TRBJ2-1, with a possible D match to TRBD2 (6 bases). The V gene lost 6 bases and the J gene lost 7 bases, with 16 bases spanning the gap. Germline assignment: CDR1 MGHRA and CDR2 YSYEKL. This CDR3 contains 14 residues. Here the CDR3 DNA reads TGCGCCAGCAGTTACTCGGGAGATTGGAATGAGCAGTTCTTC. It specifies CASSYSGDWNEQFF.

Many counts were recorded for this clone. The chain combines TRBV5-1 with TRBJ2-5; 7 positions agree with TRBD2. The V gene's germline CDR1 is SGHRS and CDR2 YFSETQ. V shed 0 bases, J shed 2 bases, and the junction held 10 bases outside the gene matches. The CDR3 spans 17 residues. The chain's CDR3 is CASSLEFAGVTQETQYF. CDR3 bases: TGCGCCAGCAGCTTGGAGTTCGCGGGAGTGACTCAAGAGACCCAGTACTTC.

This clone was counted many times. V and J are TRBV28 and TRBJ1-6, with 7 positions matching TRBD1. V trimming: 7 bases; J trimming: 10 bases; junction bases outside the gene matches: 7. The length of the CDR3 is 13 residues. CDR1 is MDHEN and CDR2 is SYDVKM in the germline V gene. This CDR3 reads CASIGTVGSPLHF. The DNA for the CDR3 is TGTGCCAGCATTGGGACAGTCGGGTCACCCCTCCACTTT.

This clone has at least ten counts. The rearrangement joins TRBV12-3 or TRBV12-4 to TRBJ1-1; D may be TRBD1 (6 bases). V dropped 1 base and J dropped 1 base, with 13 bases sitting between them. The CDR3 totals 16 residues. CDR3 loop: CASSLGRGGQNTEAFF. The CDR3 DNA follows: TGTGCCAGCAGTTTAGGACGGGGGGGGCAGAACACTGAAGCTTTCTTT.

In this sample, this clone turned up many times. The CDR3 loop reads CASSLASTGVADTQYF. CDR3 DNA: TGTGCCAGCAGCTTAGCAAGTACGGGGGTCGCAGATACGCAGTATTTT. This chain links TRBV7-2 with TRBJ2-3; D might be TRBD2 (6 bases). CDR1 is SGHTA, CDR2 FQGNSA, per germline. Trimming shortened V by 0 bases and J by 4 bases, and 14 bases separated the two germline ends. The length of the CDR3 is 16 residues. The variable domain in full, completed from reference TRBV7-2 and TRBJ2-3, reads GAGVSQSPSNKVTEKGKDVELRCDPISGHTALYWYRQSLGQGLEFLIYFQGNSAPDKSGLPSDRFSAERTGGSVSTLTIQRTQQEDSAVYLCASSLASTGVADTQYFGPGTRLTVL.